This TCR beta chain originates from a study of blood T cells in healthy people across ages. Healthy Caucasian individuals from Russia aged about 6 to 95 served as donors. A second PCR, run for 7 to 11 cycles, used a sample-barcoded 5' primer plus a J-beta primer mix. A 12-random-nucleotide template-switch adaptor tagged each cDNA molecule. TCRdb processed the 5' RACE reads anew with MiXCR; each CDR3 protein has one entry. Of about 670,000 distinct CDR3 sequences listed, roughly two fifths are singletons. V was pared by 7 bases and J by 9 bases, with 19 bases between. Germline V gives CDR1 MNHEY, CDR2 SVGEGT. The CDR3 sequence is 15 residues long.

The V and J genes are TRBV6-2 or TRBV6-3 and TRBJ1-6; D perhaps matches TRBD1 (6 bases). This TCR derives from a man at least 80 years old in good health. Sequenced: blood. This CDR3 is CASNPARGGTSPLHF. CDR3 bases: TGTGCCAGCAATCCGGCCAGGGGCGGAACTTCACCCCTCCACTTT.